The 10 T cell receptor beta chains below come from one sample, sequenced in a study of T cell clonotyping in hematopoietic cell transplantation. Only in-frame clones appear in the TCRdb table, and some are missing; sequencing was by immunoSEQ multiplex PCR. The sample gives about 5,100 clones, about 32% of which show up once; roughly 17% is in the top ten. The time point is: recipient sample about 28 days before transplant, after cytoreduction. The specimen comprised peripheral blood mononuclear cells, sampled before stem cell transplant. The receptors derive from a man aged 50 to 60 with myelofibrosis. Some clones in this sample may be carry-over from other donors' samples.

V is TRBV25-1 and J is TRBJ1-5; unclear D gene. Trimming removed 1 base from V and 0 bases from J, with 7 bases in between. This CDR3 has 15 residues. Germline V CDR1 and CDR2: MGHDK, SYGVNS. The CDR3 bases are TGTGCCAGCAGTGAATTTGCAGATAGCAATCAGCCCCAGCATTTT. Translation: CASSEFADSNQPQHF.

The table lists this clone with a few counts. This rearrangement joins TRBV19 to TRBJ2-7; D is uncertain. Germline V gene lookup returns CDR1 LNHDA and CDR2 SQIVND (reference sequence). V was pared by 5 bases and J by 2 bases, with 10 bases between. This CDR3 contains 13 residues. The CDR3: CASSPTRTYEQYF. For the CDR3, the DNA is TGTGCCAGTAGTCCGACAAGAACCTACGAGCAGTACTTC.

Here the CDR3 reads CSVDIGQSRDTQYF. The CDR3, as DNA: TGCAGCGTTGATATAGGACAGTCAAGAGATACGCAGTATTTT. The chain uses TRBV29-1 and TRBJ2-3; weak D call: TRBD1 (6 bases). Between the trimmed V and J ends, which lost 3 bases and 5 bases, there was a span of 15 bases. Germline V gene data show CDR1 as SQVTM and CDR2 as ANQGSEA. The CDR3 extends over 14 amino acids.

This chain connects TRBV6-5 to TRBJ2-5; 10 bases line up with TRBD1. The junction had 7 bases not matched to a gene; V was cut back by 5 bases and J by 4 bases. The CDR3 runs 15 residues. Germline V gene sequence: CDR1 MNHEY, CDR2 SVGAGI. The CDR3 bases are TGTGCCAGCAGTCGAATCGGGACAGGGGCAGAGACCCAGTACTTC. Its translation: CASSRIGTGAETQYF.

The chain is built from TRBV30 and TRBJ1-5; D not certain. The CDR3 is 13 residues long. V was cut by 3 bases and J by 2 bases, with 8 bases left in between. CDR1 is GTSNPN, CDR2 SVGIG, per germline (reference sequence). The CDR3 nucleotides are TGTGCCTGGAGAGCGGGTGGCAATCAGCCCCAGCATTTT. It yields the protein CAWRAGGNQPQHF.

A few counts support this clone. The chain recombines TRBV6-1 with TRBJ2-7, with TRBD2 identical over 12 bases. CDR1 is MNHNS and CDR2 is SASEGT in the germline V gene. Trimming cost V 2 bases and J 2 bases; bases outside gene matches: 1. The length of the CDR3 is 15 residues. CDR3 DNA sequence: TGTGCCAGCAGTGAACTAGCGGGGGGGGCCTACGAGCAGTACTTC. It translates to CASSELAGGAYEQYF.

This clone showed up just a few times. The chain employs TRBV30 and TRBJ1-1; tentatively, D is TRBD1 (6 bases). Between the trimmed V and J ends, which lost 0 bases and 3 bases, there was a span of 11 bases. Germline V gene lookup returns CDR1 GTSNPN and CDR2 SVGIG (reference sequence). The CDR3 sequence is 14 residues long. The CDR3 DNA is TGTGCCTGGAGTGTCGGACAGATTGACACTGAAGCTTTCTTT. Translation: CAWSVGQIDTEAFF.

A few counts support this clone. The J gene is TRBJ2-7, the V gene TRBV10-3; D perhaps matches TRBD2 (6 bases). The V gene's germline CDR1 is ENHRY and CDR2 SYGVKD. There are 14 residues in the CDR3. With 4 bases removed from V and 3 bases from J, the gap between germline ends came to 13 bases. The CDR3 is CAISGDFGNYEQYF. CDR3 coding DNA: TGTGCCATCAGTGGGGACTTCGGCAACTACGAGCAGTACTTC.

The genes are TRBV5-6 and TRBJ1-1; D is unclear. CDR3 size: 13 residues. The V end lost 0 bases, the J end lost 1 base, and 4 bases lay between the germline ends. CDR1 SGHDT and CDR2 YYEEEE come from the germline V gene. CDR3 coding DNA: TGTGCCAGCAGCTTGGTATCGAACACTGAAGCTTTCTTT. Its translation is CASSLVSNTEAFF.

In its sample, this clone was seen a few times. The CDR3 DNA is TGCAGCGTTATTCCCGACAGGGTTGATGGCTACACCTTC. This gives the protein CSVIPDRVDGYTF. The chain has TRBV29-1 and TRBJ1-2; 7 nucleotides line up with TRBD1. The CDR3 has 13 amino acids. Germline assignment: CDR1 SQVTM and CDR2 ANQGSEA. V was clipped by 5 bases and J by 6 bases; unmatched bases: 9.